The entry below describes one T cell receptor (beta chain). The CDR3 has 14 residues. CDR1 and CDR2 from the germline V gene are DFQATT and SNEGSKA (reference sequence). V shed 6 bases and J shed 5 bases, with 19 bases lying between them. The data derive from a study of T cells in Graves' hyperthyroidism and ophthalmopathy. The CDR3 regions of TCR beta were amplified from RNA transcripts. Carried out on the TCR CDR3, a first-round RT-PCR used the HTBI primer set. TCRdb used MiXCR to reprocess the multiplex PCR reads, holding one entry per CDR3 protein. The sample comprises approximately 600,000 distinct CDR3 sequences, around 21% of which are singletons, and roughly 30% rests with the top ten.

Sequenced material: blood. This sequence originates from a man in his thirties or forties with Graves' ophthalmopathy. V usage is TRBV20-1 and J usage is TRBJ1-1; a weak D match, TRBD1 (6 bases). CDR3 DNA: TGCAGTGCCCGCGGCGGGGGGCCTCGGACTGAAGCTTTCTTT. Translated: CSARGGGPRTEAFF.